This T cell receptor (beta chain) was recorded in a study of tumor-infiltrating lymphocytes in primary liver carcinoma. The germline CDR1 and CDR2 sequences are MDHEN and SYDVKM. This CDR3 comprises 14 residues. Of note for this clonotype: The antigen is undetermined. Since no conserved phenylalanine or tryptophan closes the CDR3, a read error is the likely cause.

A primer in the constant region served to generate TCR beta cDNA from approximately 500 ng of total RNA. Modified slightly, ARM-PCR produced TCR beta libraries over three nested multiplex PCR rounds. The first two PCR rounds used TRBV1-TRBV30 primers with a Cbeta primer, roughly 10 cycles each. TCRdb ran MiXCR on the multiplex PCR reads and lists one entry per CDR3 protein. The data show approximately 45,000 distinct CDR3 sequences, around 70% seen once. Findings and limits, study-wide: In tumor-adjacent and tumor-blood pairs, overlap was lower than in tumor region pairs.

Without any cell sorting, roughly 20-30 mg of bulk tissue yielded co-extracted RNA and DNA. Patients had chronic HBV infection and were treatment-naive. This receptor was taken from a middle-aged man with primary liver carcinoma and hepatitis B virus infection. Sequencing input: liver tumor tissue from sampling region 2. Subset meaning: tumor region T2, inferior pole. The chain uses TRBV28 and TRBJ2-1; D unclear. This chain's CDR3 is CASSPTGSYNEQFS. CDR3 sequence (DNA): TGTGCCAGCAGTCCTACCGGGTCCTATAATGAGCAGTTCTCC.